This TCR beta chain was recorded in a study of cytomegalovirus exposure and HLA in healthy donors. In the case of this clone: Antigen unknown.

General study findings and limits: Most TCRs appeared rarely, but some public TCRs recurred in many donors. A few chains linked to CMV were shown in vitro to be specific for CMV antigens. It was approximately 160 TCR beta chains that were listed as cytomegalovirus-associated.

Only in-frame clones appear in the TCRdb table, and some are missing; sequencing was by immunoSEQ multiplex PCR. There are 57,000 or so clones in the sample; about 96% occur only once, and approximately 0.94% lies in the top ten. CDR1 and CDR2 (germline): MDHEN, SYDVKM. CDR3 length: 14 amino acids. V was pared by 6 bases and J by 7 bases, with 9 bases of the junction left unmatched. The receptor's source is a man aged 18 to 29 in good health and CMV-seronegative. Sequencing was done on a sample of PBMCs. The chain combines TRBV28 with TRBJ2-1, with TRBD2 matching over 7 bases. The CDR3 is CASRTRAGWNEQFF. In nucleotides, the CDR3 is TGTGCCAGCAGGACCCGAGCGGGATGGAATGAGCAGTTCTTC.